This T cell receptor beta chain originates from a study of blood T cell repertoires in COVID-19. About the study: From T cells, B-cell-depleted T cells, or PBMCs came the material, which was cDNA or gDNA.

Sequencing was performed with immunoSEQ multiplex PCR; in TCRdb, only in-frame clones are kept and a portion is missing. The table lists roughly 150,000 clones, approximately 78% of them singletons. The sequencing sample was made of peripheral blood. This TCR derives from a human donor in a cohort sampled during active COVID-19.

CDR3 DNA sequence: TGCGCCAGCAGCGCGGGACCTTTAAACACTGAAGCTTTCTTT. Translating gives CASSAGPLNTEAFF. The chain combines TRBV10-1 with TRBJ1-1; tentative D call: TRBD1 (5 bases). V lost 6 bases and J 2 bases, leaving 13 bases between the germline ends. Germline V gene data show CDR1 as WNHNN and CDR2 as SYGVQD (reference sequence). The CDR3 covers 14 residues.